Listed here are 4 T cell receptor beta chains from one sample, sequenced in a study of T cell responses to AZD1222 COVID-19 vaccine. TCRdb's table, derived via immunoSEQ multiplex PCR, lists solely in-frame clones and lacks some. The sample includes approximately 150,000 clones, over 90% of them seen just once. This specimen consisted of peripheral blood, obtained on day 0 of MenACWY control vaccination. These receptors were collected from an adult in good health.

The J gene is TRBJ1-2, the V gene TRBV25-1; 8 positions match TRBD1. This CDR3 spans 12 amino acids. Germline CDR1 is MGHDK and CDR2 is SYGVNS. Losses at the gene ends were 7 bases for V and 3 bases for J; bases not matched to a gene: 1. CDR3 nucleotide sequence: TGTGCCAGCAACAGGGGGGACTATGGCTACACCTTC. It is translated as CASNRGDYGYTF.

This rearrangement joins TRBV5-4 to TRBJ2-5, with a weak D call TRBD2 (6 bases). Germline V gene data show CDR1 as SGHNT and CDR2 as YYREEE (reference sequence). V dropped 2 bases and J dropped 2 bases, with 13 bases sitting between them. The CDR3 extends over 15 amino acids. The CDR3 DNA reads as TGTGCCAGCAGCTTCAACCCAGGGACTCAAGAGACCCAGTACTTC. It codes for CASSFNPGTQETQYF.

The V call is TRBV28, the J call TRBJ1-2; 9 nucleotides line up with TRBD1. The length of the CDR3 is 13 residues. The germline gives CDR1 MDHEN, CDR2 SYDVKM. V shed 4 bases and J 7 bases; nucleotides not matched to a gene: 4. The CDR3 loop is CASSSGQGFGYTF. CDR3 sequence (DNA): TGTGCCAGCAGTTCAGGACAGGGGTTTGGCTACACCTTC.

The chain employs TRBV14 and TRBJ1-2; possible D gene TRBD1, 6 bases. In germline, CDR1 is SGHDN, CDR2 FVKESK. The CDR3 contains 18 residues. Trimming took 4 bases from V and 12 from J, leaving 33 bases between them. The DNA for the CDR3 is TGTGCCAGCAGCCCACTACAGGGATCTTCGGTAGGTCCCCCGGTCCACACCTTC. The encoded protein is CASSPLQGSSVGPPVHTF.